The 21 T cell receptor beta chains presented below share a single source sample, sequenced in a study of OX40 agonist ivuxolimab in advanced cancers. Assay used: immunoSEQ multiplex PCR; TCRdb lists only in-frame clones, some missing. The table includes some 84,000 clones, 80% to 90% detected once. The specimen was CD4+ or CD8+ T cells sorted from blood, collected in a trial of the OX40 agonist ivuxolimab. All receptors derive from an adult with an advanced solid tumor such as melanoma, head and neck, liver or kidney cancer.

This rearrangement joins TRBV28 to TRBJ1-1; 10 nucleotides match TRBD1. The length of the CDR3 is 13 residues. Germline V lookup: CDR1 MDHEN, CDR2 SYDVKM. Unmatched junction bases numbered 3, after V lost 4 bases and J lost 7 bases. For the CDR3, the DNA is TGTGCCAGCAGTTCTTGGACAGGGGGTGAAGCTTTCTTT. This gives the protein CASSSWTGGEAFF.

J is TRBJ2-7 and V is TRBV28; D possibly corresponds to TRBD1 (6 bases). Between the trimmed V and J ends, which lost 10 bases and 2 bases, there was a span of 15 bases. This CDR3 spans 13 amino acids. Germline CDR1 and CDR2: MDHEN and SYDVKM. CDR3 sequence reads: CATSRGSPYEQYV. CDR3 coding DNA: TGTGCCACCAGCAGGGGATCCCCCTACGAGCAGTACGTC.

Here the CDR3 reads CASSPVSGSGANVLTF. The CDR3 nucleotides are TGTGCCAGCTCACCCGTCAGCGGCTCTGGGGCCAACGTCCTGACTTTC. The rearrangement links TRBV18 to TRBJ2-6; perhaps TRBD2 as D (5 bases). Germline V gene sequence: CDR1 KGHSH, CDR2 LQKENI. Trimming took off 3 bases at V and 0 bases at J, with 9 bases between the two ends. The CDR3 has 16 residues.

The V call is TRBV19, the J call TRBJ2-7; D gene unclear. The CDR3 is 13 amino acids. Trimming took 4 bases from V and 2 from J, leaving 9 bases between them. CDR1 is LNHDA, CDR2 SQIVND, per germline (reference sequence). The CDR3 region is CASSRQQTYEQYF. The CDR3 DNA reads TGTGCCAGTAGTAGGCAGCAGACCTACGAGCAGTACTTC. The entire variable domain, with the rest obtained from reference TRBV19 and TRBJ2-7, is as follows: DGGITQSPKYLFRKEGQNVTLSCEQNLNHDAMYWYRQDPGQGLRLIYYSQIVNDFQKGDIAEGYSVSREKKESFPLTVTSAQKNPTAFYLCASSRQQTYEQYFGPGTRLTVT.

The chain joins TRBV5-1 to TRBJ1-5; 9 nucleotides line up with TRBD1. Unmatched junction bases numbered 4, after V lost 4 bases and J lost 5 bases. The CDR3 is made up of 14 amino acids. The germline V gene encodes CDR1 SGHRS and CDR2 YFSETQ. The chain's CDR3 is CASSTGQGDQPQHF. Here the CDR3 DNA reads TGCGCCAGCAGCACGGGACAGGGCGATCAGCCCCAGCATTTT.

The chain employs TRBV19 and TRBJ1-3; D is ambiguous. V was trimmed by 5 bases and J by 0 bases, leaving 14 bases between them. The CDR3 spans 16 residues. Germline-derived CDR1 and CDR2 are LNHDA and SQIVND (reference sequence). CDR3 loop: CASSFIGPSSGNTIYF. The DNA for the CDR3 is TGTGCCAGTAGTTTCATCGGACCGAGCTCTGGAAACACCATATATTTT.

The chain couples TRBV18 to TRBJ2-1; a possible D gene is TRBD2 (7 bases). There are 12 residues in the CDR3. The germline V and J ends were trimmed by 3 bases and 9 bases, with 9 bases remaining between them. Germline V gene sequence: CDR1 KGHSH, CDR2 LQKENI. As DNA, the CDR3 is TGTGCCAGCTCACCGGGAGGGGGTGAGCAGTTCTTC. Translating it yields CASSPGGGEQFF.

The chain has TRBV6-5 and TRBJ1-1, with D unclear. The CDR3 has 12 amino acids. CDR1 is MNHEY, CDR2 SVGAGI, per germline. V lost 1 base to trimming and J lost 11 bases, with 11 bases between them. The chain's CDR3 is CASSYWGGWAFF. Written as DNA, the CDR3 is TGTGCCAGCAGTTACTGGGGAGGTTGGGCTTTCTTT.

This clone appeared a single time. V is TRBV28 and J is TRBJ2-7; 7 bases are a match to TRBD1. This CDR3 comprises 15 residues. V trimming: 3 bases; J trimming: 4 bases; junction bases outside the gene matches: 9. Germline V gene lookup returns CDR1 MDHEN and CDR2 SYDVKM. The CDR3: CASSFYRGQWYEQYV. The CDR3 DNA reads TGTGCCAGCAGTTTCTACAGGGGTCAGTGGTACGAGCAGTACGTC.

This CDR3 is CASSEAGVTGELFF. The CDR3, as DNA: TGTGCCAGCAGTGAAGCAGGAGTCACCGGGGAGCTGTTTTTT. The chain joins TRBV2 to TRBJ2-2; D not certain. CDR1 and CDR2 from the germline V gene are SNHLY and FYNNEI. Trimming pared 0 bases from V and 4 bases from J, leaving 6 bases between. This CDR3 contains 14 residues.

V gene TRBV28 combines with J gene TRBJ1-2; tentative D call: TRBD1 (5 bases). V was trimmed by 2 bases and J by 4 bases, leaving 11 bases between them. This CDR3 is built from 14 residues. CDR1 is MDHEN and CDR2 is SYDVKM in the germline V gene. CDR3 sequence: CASSLGTVIYGYTF. The CDR3 coding sequence is TGTGCCAGCAGTTTAGGGACGGTTATCTATGGCTACACCTTC.

The rearrangement joins TRBV5-1 to TRBJ1-5, with 7 bases identical to TRBD1. The CDR3 consists of 15 residues. Germline loops: CDR1 SGHRS, CDR2 YFSETQ. J lost 0 bases, V lost 4 bases, and 4 bases had no gene match. The CDR3 loop is CASSRDSFSNQPQHF. CDR3 in DNA: TGCGCCAGCAGCCGGGACAGTTTTAGCAATCAGCCCCAGCATTTT.

The chain is built from TRBV19 and TRBJ1-5; D may be TRBD1 (6 bases). The length of the CDR3 is 16 residues. V lost 3 bases and J 0 bases, leaving 12 bases between the germline ends. The germline CDR1 and CDR2 sequences are LNHDA and SQIVND (reference sequence). The CDR3 region is CASSIITGSSNQPQHF. The CDR3 DNA is TGTGCCAGTAGTATTATCACAGGGTCTAGCAATCAGCCCCAGCATTTT.

This clone has a single count. The chain is built from TRBV4-1 and TRBJ1-3, with a weak D call TRBD1 (6 bases). Germline V gives CDR1 MGHRA, CDR2 YSYEKL. The CDR3 consists of 15 residues. The ends were cut back, 0 bases at V and 5 bases at J, with 11 bases in the middle. In DNA form, the CDR3 reads TGCGCCAGCAGCCAAGATGTCAGGGGTCGAAACACCATATATTTT. Amino acids: CASSQDVRGRNTIYF.

J is TRBJ1-5 and V is TRBV7-2; D ambiguous. V gave up 4 bases and J gave up 4 bases, with 8 bases separating them. CDR1 SGHTA and CDR2 FQGNSA come from the germline V gene. The CDR3 contains 13 residues. The CDR3 region has the DNA TGTGCCAGCAGCTCGGGGTGGAATCAGCCCCAGCATTTT. Translating gives CASSSGWNQPQHF.

This chain connects TRBV18 to TRBJ2-1; no clear D gene. Per the germline V gene, CDR1 is KGHSH and CDR2 is LQKENI. The CDR3 spans 13 residues. Trimming took 10 bases from V and 0 from J, leaving 10 bases between them. The CDR3 DNA reads as TGTGCCACCTCGGTAAGCTCCTACAATGAGCAGTTCTTC. Translating gives CATSVSSYNEQFF. The full variable domain, completed using reference TRBV18 and TRBJ2-1, is NAGVMQNPRHLVRRRGQEARLRCSPMKGHSHVYWYRQLPEEGLKFMVYLQKENIIDESGMPKERFSAEFPKEGPSILRIQQVVRGDSAAYFCATSVSSYNEQFFGPGTRLTVL.

The chain joins TRBV28 to TRBJ2-3; TRBD2 matches at 7 bases. Looked up from germline, CDR1 is MDHEN and CDR2 is SYDVKM. With V trimmed by 6 bases and J by 0 bases, 9 bases remained unmatched. CDR3 size: 16 residues. Here the CDR3 reads CASSGAAGTSTDTQYF. As DNA, the CDR3 is TGTGCCAGCAGCGGAGCAGCGGGGACCAGCACAGATACGCAGTATTTT.

The chain joins TRBV28 to TRBJ2-5; D is unclear. The CDR3 consists of 12 residues. Per germline, CDR1 MDHEN and CDR2 SYDVKM. The V gene lost 6 bases and the J gene lost 5 bases, with 10 bases spanning the gap. The CDR3 region has the DNA TGTGCCAGCAGCGTCCCGCCCGAGACCCAGTACTTC. Its translation: CASSVPPETQYF.

This clone showed up just a few times. V is TRBV15 and J is TRBJ2-2; no clear D. The CDR3 loop spans 13 amino acids. In germline, CDR1 is LNHNV, CDR2 YYDKDF (reference sequence). Trimming took off 0 bases at V and 7 bases at J, with 6 bases between the two ends. The CDR3 DNA sequence: TGTGCCACCAGCAGAGATCAAGGCGGGGAGCTGTTTTTT. Translating gives CATSRDQGGELFF.

The CDR3 region is CASSPRDIYGYTF. CDR3 DNA sequence: TGTGCCAGCAGCCCCCGGGACATCTATGGCTACACCTTC. The chain has TRBV7-9 and TRBJ1-2; TRBD1 is a possible D gene (6 bases). Germline values: CDR1 SEHNR, CDR2 FQNEAQ (reference sequence). The CDR3 is made up of 13 amino acids. V lost 5 bases and J lost 4, with 11 bases in between.

DNA for the CDR3: TGTGCCAGTAGGACCGGGACAGGGAACTTCGGTGAGCAGTTCTTC. It specifies CASRTGTGNFGEQFF. The chain carries TRBV19 and TRBJ2-1; 9 bases fit TRBD1. Germline CDR1 LNHDA, CDR2 SQIVND (reference sequence). After removal of 6 bases from V and 9 bases from J, the junction contained 12 bases not matched to a gene. CDR3 length equals 15 residues.